Listed here are 20 T cell receptor beta chains from one sample, sequenced in a study of T cell responses to AZD1222 COVID-19 vaccine. Using immunoSEQ multiplex PCR, the repertoire was profiled, and TCRdb retains in-frame clones only, with some absent. The data contain about 150,000 clones, 90% to 95% of them singletons. The sequences come from peripheral blood, collected 28 days after the second AZD1222 dose. These receptors all come from an adult who received the AZD1222 COVID-19 vaccine.

V and J are TRBV5-3 and TRBJ2-3, with D hard to call. TRBV5-3 is an open reading frame, and its role is uncertain. The CDR3 extends over 15 amino acids. V lost 0 bases to trimming and J lost 0 bases, with 8 bases between them. This CDR3 is CARSLANRSTDTQYF. CDR3 nucleotide sequence: TGTGCCAGAAGCTTGGCCAACAGAAGCACAGATACGCAGTATTTT.

This clone was observed many times. CDR3 coding DNA: TGTGCCAGTAGTAGGGGGGACAACTCTGGAAACACCATATATTTT. This translates into CASSRGDNSGNTIYF. The chain employs TRBV19 and TRBJ1-3, with D possibly matching TRBD1 (6 bases). The CDR3 contains 15 residues. The V end was cut by 4 bases, the J end by 0 bases, with 10 bases between. Per germline, CDR1 LNHDA and CDR2 SQIVND (reference sequence).

The DNA for the CDR3 is TGTGCCAGCAGCTTACTCGACACGGGCCACCTGAATGAGCAGTTCTTC. Its protein product is CASSLLDTGHLNEQFF. This sequence joins TRBV11-3 and TRBJ2-1, with D uncertain. Trimming took 2 bases from V and 7 from J, leaving 18 bases between them. Germline CDR1 and CDR2: SGHNT and YENEEA. The CDR3 has 16 residues.

A note on this clone: A junction boundary mismatches the germline segment, possibly from a read error. This sample also contains other DNA sequences that code for the same CDR3. The chain uses TRBV27 and TRBJ2-7, with 10 bases identical to TRBD2. CDR3 length: 14 residues. Germline V CDR1 and CDR2: MNHEY, SMNVEV (reference sequence). The CDR3 protein is CASTRAGGPYEQYF. The CDR3 DNA is TGTGCCAGCACTCGAGCGGGAGGGCCGTACGAGCAATACTTC.

This chain uses TRBV6-1 with TRBJ1-5; the match to TRBD1 covers 7 bases. V trimming: 0 bases; J trimming: 3 bases; junction bases outside the gene matches: 8. Germline CDR1 reads MNHNS; CDR2 reads SASEGT. The CDR3 has 17 amino acids. The CDR3 DNA follows: TGTGCCAGCAGTGAAGCTATCGGACAGGCCCTCAATCAGCCCCAGCATTTT. Translated: CASSEAIGQALNQPQHF.

The V and J genes are TRBV24-1 and TRBJ2-2; the D gene is possibly TRBD1 (5 bases). CDR3 length: 13 amino acids. Looked up from germline, CDR1 is KGHDR and CDR2 is SFDVKD. V lost 9 bases, J lost 3 bases, and 10 bases lay in between. CDR3 protein: CATYDSYTGELFF. The CDR3 DNA reads as TGTGCCACCTATGACAGCTACACCGGGGAGCTGTTTTTT.

This chain uses TRBV9 with TRBJ1-3, with D perhaps TRBD1 (5 bases). The CDR3 sequence is 15 residues long. The germline gives CDR1 SGDLS, CDR2 YYNGEE. Trimming shortened V by 4 bases and J by 3 bases, and 14 bases separated the two germline ends. The CDR3 sequence: CASSPQGGDGNTIYF. As DNA, the CDR3 is TGTGCCAGCAGCCCCCAGGGCGGGGATGGAAACACCATATATTTT.

The chain links TRBV5-1 to TRBJ2-7; D call uncertain. CDR1 and CDR2 (germline): SGHRS, YFSETQ. The length of the CDR3 is 14 residues. Trimming removed 4 bases at V and 3 bases at J, with 14 bases between. The CDR3 nucleotides are TGCGCCAGCAGCGTCCCGTCTAGGGACTACGAGCAGTACTTC. It codes for CASSVPSRDYEQYF.

The chain has TRBV24-1 and TRBJ2-1; D ambiguous. Looked up from germline, CDR1 is KGHDR and CDR2 is SFDVKD. This CDR3 comprises 15 residues. Trimming pared 7 bases from V and 0 bases from J, leaving 12 bases between. For the CDR3, the DNA is TGTGCCACCAGGGGTGGCGGTAGCTCCTACAATGAGCAGTTCTTC. The encoded protein is CATRGGGSSYNEQFF.

The rearrangement uses TRBV4-3 and TRBJ2-3; no reliable D call. V lost 2 bases and J 4 bases, leaving 7 bases between the germline ends. The CDR3 covers 13 residues. From germline, CDR1 is LGHNA and CDR2 YSLEER. The CDR3 DNA reads as TGCGCCAGCAGCCAACAATCGGCAGATACGCAGTATTTT. It encodes CASSQQSADTQYF.

The chain recombines TRBV30 with TRBJ2-7, with 9 nucleotides matching TRBD2. Germline V gene data show CDR1 as GTSNPN and CDR2 as SVGIG (reference sequence). After removal of 2 bases from V and 6 bases from J, the junction contained 8 bases not matched to a gene. The CDR3 is 14 residues long. The CDR3 DNA sequence: TGTGCCTGGAGTCTCAGCGGGAGGAATTCCGAGCAGTACTTC. It yields the protein CAWSLSGRNSEQYF.

The rearrangement uses TRBV30 and TRBJ1-1; possible D gene TRBD1, 6 bases. V shed 7 bases and J shed 5 bases, with 8 bases lying between them. Germline V lookup: CDR1 GTSNPN, CDR2 SVGIG (reference sequence). CDR3 length: 10 amino acids. CDR3 nucleotide sequence: TGTGCCTTGAGGGGGACTGAAGCTTTCTTT. Its translation: CALRGTEAFF.

The rearrangement joins TRBV11-2 to TRBJ2-6; 8 bases fit TRBD2. The CDR3 consists of 18 residues. Germline CDR1 and CDR2: SGHAT and FQNNGV. V lost 2 bases and J lost 2; bases outside the gene matches: 8. For the CDR3, the DNA is TGTGCCAGCAGCTTATGGGGCGGGAGGATCACTGGGGCCAACGTCCTGACTTTC. It is translated as CASSLWGGRITGANVLTF.

This clone showed up just once. Mismatch with germline at one junction end may stem from a read error. This rearrangement joins TRBV2 to TRBJ2-1; D not certain. This CDR3 comprises 13 residues. Germline V gives CDR1 SNHLY, CDR2 FYNNEI. This CDR3 reads CASSEGFYNEQFF. DNA of the CDR3: TGTGCCAGCAGCGAAGGGTTTTACAATGAGCAGTTCTTC.

V and J are TRBV7-2 and TRBJ1-3, with no clear D. V lost 4 bases to trimming and J lost 6 bases, with 13 bases between them. The CDR3 sequence is 14 residues long. Looked up from germline, CDR1 is SGHTA and CDR2 is FQGNSA. The CDR3 bases are TGTGCCAGCAGCTCCACCCTCCGTCTAAACACCATATATTTT. It codes for CASSSTLRLNTIYF.

This chain uses TRBV19 with TRBJ1-4; D may be TRBD1 (6 bases). Germline CDR1 and CDR2: LNHDA and SQIVND (reference sequence). The ends were cut back, 2 bases at V and 0 bases at J, with 7 bases in the middle. There are 15 residues in the CDR3. CDR3 sequence reads: CASSIRGATNEKLFF. The CDR3 DNA reads TGTGCCAGTAGTATAAGGGGGGCAACTAATGAAAAACTGTTTTTT.

This sequence joins TRBV19 and TRBJ2-7, with D unclear. From germline, CDR1 is LNHDA and CDR2 SQIVND (reference sequence). V was shortened by 5 bases and J by 3 bases, with 14 bases between the two germline ends. This CDR3 spans 14 amino acids. The DNA for the CDR3 is TGTGCCAGTAGTTTGGCCGGACCTAACTACGAGCAGTACTTC. It encodes CASSLAGPNYEQYF. Filled out from reference TRBV19 and TRBJ2-7, the complete variable domain reads DGGITQSPKYLFRKEGQNVTLSCEQNLNHDAMYWYRQDPGQGLRLIYYSQIVNDFQKGDIAEGYSVSREKKESFPLTVTSAQKNPTAFYLCASSLAGPNYEQYFGPGTRLTVT.

This chain links TRBV28 with TRBJ1-5; D remains unclear. The V gene lost 3 bases and the J gene lost 3 bases, with 9 bases spanning the gap. The CDR3 length is 14 residues. In germline, CDR1 is MDHEN, CDR2 SYDVKM. This chain's CDR3 is CASSFSVSNQPQHF. DNA for the CDR3: TGTGCCAGCAGTTTTTCGGTTTCCAATCAGCCCCAGCATTTT.

The chain has TRBV11-2 and TRBJ2-3; 10 bases line up with TRBD2. The CDR3 runs 15 residues. Germline V gene lookup returns CDR1 SGHAT and CDR2 FQNNGV. After removal of 1 base from V and 13 bases from J, the junction contained 11 bases not matched to a gene. The CDR3 loop reads CASSLVPSLAGIEYF. The CDR3 DNA reads as TGTGCCAGCAGCTTAGTCCCCTCACTAGCGGGAATTGAGTATTTT.

V gene TRBV5-1 combines with J gene TRBJ2-2; 8 nucleotides agree with TRBD1. Germline values: CDR1 SGHRS, CDR2 YFSETQ. The CDR3 totals 16 residues. The trim removed 0 bases at V and 1 base at J, leaving 2 bases unmatched. The CDR3: CASSLVDRGNTGELFF. For the CDR3, the DNA is TGCGCCAGCAGCTTGGTTGACAGGGGGAACACCGGGGAGCTGTTTTTT. The full variable domain, with the rest looked up from reference TRBV5-1 and TRBJ2-2, is KAGVTQTPRYLIKTRGQQVTLSCSPISGHRSVSWYQQTPGQGLQFLFEYFSETQRNKGNFPGRFSGRQFSNSRSEMNVSTLELGDSALYLCASSLVDRGNTGELFFGEGSRLTVL.